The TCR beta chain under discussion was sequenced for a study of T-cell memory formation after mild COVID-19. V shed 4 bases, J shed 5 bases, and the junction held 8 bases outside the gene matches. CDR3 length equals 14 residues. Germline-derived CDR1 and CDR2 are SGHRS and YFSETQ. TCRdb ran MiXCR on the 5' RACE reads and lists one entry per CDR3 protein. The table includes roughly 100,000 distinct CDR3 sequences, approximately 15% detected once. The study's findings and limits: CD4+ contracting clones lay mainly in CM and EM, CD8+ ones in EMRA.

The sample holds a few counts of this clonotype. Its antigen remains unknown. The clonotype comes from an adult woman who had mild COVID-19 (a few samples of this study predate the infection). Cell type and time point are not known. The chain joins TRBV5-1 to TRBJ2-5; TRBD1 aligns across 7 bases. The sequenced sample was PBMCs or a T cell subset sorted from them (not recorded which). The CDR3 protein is CASSLTGVWETQYF. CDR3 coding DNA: TGCGCCAGCAGCCTAACAGGGGTATGGGAGACCCAGTACTTC.